Sequencing of this TCR beta chain was carried out in a study of cytotoxic CD8 clonotypes in ibrutinib-treated CLL. At the level of the study: A median 12 months of treatment, range 6 to 36, preceded the collection of response samples.

The table came from immunoSEQ multiplex PCR; TCRdb's copy has only in-frame clones and leaves some out. The sample lists 150,000 to 200,000 clones, more than 70% occurring once. Germline values: CDR1 SGHNT, CDR2 YENEEA. The CDR3 consists of 19 residues. V was pared by 3 bases and J by 1 base, with 25 bases between. This clone was found once. Its antigen remains unidentified. Study-wide points: Baseline clonality, higher than in age-matched healthy donors, tracked circulating CD8+ T-cell counts. On treatment, the uncommon public clonotypes contracted or remained stable. Collection times varied between progressing and sustained-remission patients.

The origin of this receptor is a human donor with chronic lymphocytic leukemia. This chain links TRBV11-3 with TRBJ2-7, with D possibly matching TRBD2 (5 bases). This specimen consisted of PBMCs, obtained at disease progression, from a patient treated with ibrutinib. CDR3 in DNA: TGTGCCAGCAGCTTCGACGGGATTCTCAGGACTCCCGAATCCTACGAGCAGTACTTC. Translated, it gives CASSFDGILRTPESYEQYF.